These 3 T cell receptor beta chains originate from one sample sequenced in a study of human T cells and chemical hapten exposure. Time point denoted: patch test 3, about 24 weeks after DPC sensitization. Treatment: therapeutic diphenylcyclopropenone sensitization with weekly scalp DPC. One entry per CDR3 protein, called by TCRdb with MiXCR from the RACE reads. The sample lists 95,000 to 150,000 distinct CDR3 sequences; 11% were seen once. The sequenced sample was whole blood, obtained in connection with sensitization to the hapten diphenylcyclopropenone (DPC). The receptors shown here come from a woman aged 45-65 years with alopecia areata. Some clones in this sample may be carry-over from other donors' samples.

This clonotype was seen a handful of times. The V call is TRBV5-1, the J call TRBJ1-4; TRBD1 aligns across 9 bases. The germline CDR1 and CDR2 sequences are SGHRS and YFSETQ. CDR3 length: 14 residues. Losses at the gene ends were 3 bases for V and 10 bases for J; bases not matched to a gene: 7. The DNA of the CDR3 is TGCGCCAGCAGCTCACAGGGGGCAGAGGGAAAACTGTTTTTT. Translation: CASSSQGAEGKLFF.

This clonotype was seen a handful of times. V is TRBV20-1 and J is TRBJ2-3; 10 bases fit TRBD2. V gave up 1 base and J gave up 6 bases; unmatched junction bases: 7. The CDR3 totals 15 residues. CDR1 and CDR2 (germline): DFQATT, SNEGSKA (reference sequence). The CDR3 here is CSARATSGVIDTQYF. The CDR3 nucleotides are TGCAGTGCTAGAGCTACTAGCGGGGTAATTGATACGCAGTATTTT.

Ten or more counts support this clonotype. V gene TRBV20-1 combines with J gene TRBJ2-5; TRBD2 agrees at 7 bases. V lost 6 bases, J lost 1 base, and 2 bases stayed unmatched. CDR1 and CDR2 from the germline V gene are DFQATT and SNEGSKA (reference sequence). The CDR3 runs 12 residues. CDR3 nucleotide sequence: TGCAGTGCGCCGGGGGGCCAAGAGACCCAGTACTTC. The encoded protein is CSAPGGQETQYF.